This T cell receptor (beta chain) was recovered during a study of blood T cell repertoires in COVID-19. The CDR3 extends over 17 amino acids. The germline CDR1 and CDR2 sequences are SNHLY and FYNNEI. V gave up 8 bases and J gave up 0 bases; unmatched junction bases: 12. TCRdb's copy holds only in-frame clones and misses some; the assay was immunoSEQ multiplex PCR. The sample holds over 200,000 clones, approximately 90% seen once. Participants were aged roughly 18 to 90 years from about two dozen US areas. The sample holds one count of this clone. The sequencing sample was made of PBMCs or T cells enriched from blood (not recorded which). This receptor was obtained from a man aged 25 to 40 who had recovered from COVID-19. V is TRBV2 and J is TRBJ1-5, with 8 bases aligning to TRBD1. In nucleotides, the CDR3 is TGTGCCAGCCGCCGGGACAGGTCCCCATATAGCAATCAGCCCCAGCATTTT. It yields the protein CASRRDRSPYSNQPQHF.